These 26 T cell receptor beta chains share one sample of origin, sequenced in a study of blood T cell repertoires in COVID-19. TCRdb's copy holds only in-frame clones and misses some; the assay was immunoSEQ multiplex PCR. The data hold about 50,000 clones, with around 86% observed a single time. Specimen: peripheral blood. These receptors were obtained from a man in his sixties with active or convalescent COVID-19.

The chain has TRBV7-8 and TRBJ2-1; TRBD2 matches at 10 bases. The CDR3 is 16 amino acids. V shed 5 bases and J 4 bases; nucleotides not matched to a gene: 8. Germline-derived CDR1 and CDR2 are SGHVS and FQNEAQ. For the CDR3, the DNA is TGTGCCAGCAGCCCCTATAGCGGGGGGACGTACAATGAGCAGTTCTTC. It yields the protein CASSPYSGGTYNEQFF.

V is TRBV11-1 and J is TRBJ2-5; TRBD1 agrees at 7 bases. The CDR3 totals 16 residues. The J segment lost 4 bases and the V segment lost 4 bases, leaving 12 bases of the junction unmatched. Germline V gene lookup returns CDR1 SGHAT and CDR2 FQDESV (reference sequence). Here the CDR3 DNA reads TGTGCCAGCAGCTACCTCAGGGGGATGGTCCTAGAGACCCAGTACTTC. It specifies CASSYLRGMVLETQYF.

J is TRBJ1-6 and V is TRBV2, with a possible D match to TRBD1 (6 bases). The CDR3 totals 15 residues. Germline assignment: CDR1 SNHLY and CDR2 FYNNEI. Between the trimmed V and J ends, which lost 4 bases and 0 bases, there was a span of 7 bases. The CDR3 is CASSADSSYNSPLHF. In DNA, the CDR3 is TGTGCCAGCAGTGCGGACAGCTCCTATAATTCACCCCTCCACTTT. The full variable domain, with the rest looked up from reference TRBV2 and TRBJ1-6, is EPEVTQTPSHQVTQMGQEVILRCVPISNHLYFYWYRQILGQKVEFLVSFYNNEISEKSEIFDDQFSVERPDGSNFTLKIRSTKLEDSAMYFCASSADSSYNSPLHFGNGTRLTVT.

A single count supports this clone. The chain couples TRBV12-3 or TRBV12-4 to TRBJ1-1; TRBD1 matches at 7 bases. V dropped 9 bases and J dropped 3; count of bases not matched to a gene: 7. The CDR3 loop spans 13 amino acids. DNA for the CDR3: TGTGCCAGTGAAAAACAGGGGTACACTGAAGCTTTCTTT. It encodes CASEKQGYTEAFF.

The chain is built from TRBV7-8 and TRBJ2-7; TRBD2 matches 11 bases. V shed 2 bases, J shed 9 bases, and the junction held 6 bases outside the gene matches. Germline V gives CDR1 SGHVS, CDR2 FQNEAQ. The CDR3 runs 14 residues. CDR3 protein: CASSLLAGGGGQYF. The DNA for the CDR3 is TGTGCCAGCAGCTTACTAGCGGGGGGTGGGGGGCAGTACTTC.

V is TRBV9 and J is TRBJ2-7, with D uncertain. The V end lost 3 bases, the J end lost 2 bases, and 6 bases lay between the germline ends. The CDR3 runs to 12 residues. The germline CDR1 and CDR2 sequences are SGDLS and YYNGEE. The CDR3 region has the DNA TGTGCCAGCAGCGGAGCAACCTACGAGCAGTACTTC. It is translated as CASSGATYEQYF.

V usage is TRBV19 and J usage is TRBJ1-2, with 7 bases that match TRBD1. In germline, CDR1 is LNHDA, CDR2 SQIVND (reference sequence). The CDR3 runs to 14 residues. Unmatched junction bases numbered 5, after V lost 2 bases and J lost 5 bases. CDR3 bases: TGTGCCAGTAGTATACCGGGACAGTTTTATGGCTACACCTTC. It encodes CASSIPGQFYGYTF.

This sequence joins TRBV4-2 and TRBJ1-4; 7 nucleotides agree with TRBD1. The CDR3 consists of 17 residues. The germline V gene has CDR1 LGHNA and CDR2 YNFKEQ. The trim removed 7 bases at V and 8 bases at J, leaving 19 bases unmatched. The CDR3 here is CASKPYLDRVGEEKLFF. The CDR3 nucleotides read TGTGCCAGCAAACCATATCTAGACAGGGTAGGGGAAGAAAAACTGTTTTTT.

The chain carries TRBV2 and TRBJ2-1; 10 bases are a match to TRBD2. CDR3 length equals 14 residues. Germline assignment: CDR1 SNHLY and CDR2 FYNNEI. V trimming: 7 bases; J trimming: 10 bases; junction bases outside the gene matches: 10. CDR3 sequence reads: CASIRASGGTEQFF. The CDR3 bases are TGTGCCAGCATAAGGGCTAGCGGGGGTACGGAGCAGTTCTTC.

The chain has TRBV6-4 and TRBJ1-5, with D possibly being TRBD1 (6 bases). This CDR3 has 18 residues. The germline V and J ends were trimmed by 6 bases and 1 base, with 22 bases remaining between them. Germline V CDR1 and CDR2: MRHNA, SNTAGT. CDR3 nucleotide sequence: TGTGCCAGCAGGGGGGCCAGGGTAAGATTTGGGAGCAATCAGCCCCAGCATTTT. Translating it yields CASRGARVRFGSNQPQHF.

V is TRBV19 and J is TRBJ2-3; 8 bases line up with TRBD1. Trimming took 6 bases from V and 1 from J; bases not matched to a gene: 6. Germline V gene lookup returns CDR1 LNHDA and CDR2 SQIVND (reference sequence). The CDR3 totals 15 residues. CDR3 residues: CASRTGASGTDTQYF. CDR3 bases: TGTGCCAGTAGGACAGGGGCAAGTGGCACAGATACGCAGTATTTT.

V is TRBV24-1 and J is TRBJ2-3, with 7 bases fitting TRBD2. CDR1 KGHDR and CDR2 SFDVKD come from the germline V gene. The CDR3 is 15 residues long. V lost 3 bases to trimming and J lost 2 bases; unmatched junction nucleotides: 4. The CDR3 sequence is CATSDPTSATDTQYF. Here the CDR3 DNA reads TGTGCCACCAGTGATCCCACTAGCGCCACAGATACGCAGTATTTT.

The DNA of the CDR3 is TGTGCCAGTAGTTGGGGCAGGGGGTCTTCCGAGCAGTACTTC. Its protein product is CASSWGRGSSEQYF. The V and J genes are TRBV19 and TRBJ2-7; 7 nucleotides match TRBD1. The CDR3 spans 14 residues. From germline, CDR1 is LNHDA and CDR2 SQIVND (reference sequence). The V segment lost 5 bases and the J segment 6 bases; nucleotides outside the gene matches: 10.

This chain links TRBV9 with TRBJ2-3; D is undetermined. Per germline, CDR1 SGDLS and CDR2 YYNGEE. The CDR3 length is 16 residues. The germline V and J ends were trimmed by 0 bases and 0 bases, with 11 bases remaining between them. CDR3 residues: CASSVESSPSTDTQYF. In DNA form, the CDR3 reads TGTGCCAGCAGCGTAGAGAGCTCTCCTAGCACAGATACGCAGTATTTT.

V usage is TRBV5-8 and J usage is TRBJ2-3; D is possibly TRBD1 (5 bases). The CDR3 extends over 17 amino acids. Per germline, CDR1 SGHTS and CDR2 YDEGEE. Trimming took off 4 bases at V and 2 bases at J, with 20 bases between the two ends. CDR3 DNA sequence: TGTGCCAGCAGCAGTTTTAGGGGCGGACAATACACAGATACGCAGTATTTT. Translated, it gives CASSSFRGGQYTDTQYF. The whole variable domain, remainder taken from reference TRBV5-8 and TRBJ2-3, is EAGVTQSPTHLIKTRGQQATLRCSPISGHTSVYWYQQALGLGLQFLLWYDEGEERNRGNFPPRFSGRQFPNYSSELNVNALELEDSALYLCASSSFRGGQYTDTQYFGPGTRLTVL.

J is TRBJ1-2 and V is TRBV4-1; D is uncertain. The V end lost 4 bases, the J end lost 2 bases, and 11 bases lay between the germline ends. The germline V gene has CDR1 MGHRA and CDR2 YSYEKL. The length of the CDR3 is 14 residues. The CDR3 is CASSRSLLNYGYTF. Here the CDR3 DNA reads TGCGCCAGCAGCCGTTCCTTGCTAAACTATGGCTACACCTTC.

This rearrangement joins TRBV25-1 to TRBJ2-7; the D gene is possibly TRBD1 (6 bases). V lost 3 bases to trimming and J lost 3 bases, with 9 bases between them. The CDR3 has 13 residues. The germline gives CDR1 MGHDK, CDR2 SYGVNS. The CDR3 DNA sequence: TGTGCCAGCAGTGACGGGGACAACTACGAGCAGTACTTC. Protein sequence: CASSDGDNYEQYF.

V gene TRBV7-2 combines with J gene TRBJ1-2; 8 bases align to TRBD1. Trimming removed 6 bases from V and 8 bases from J; junction bases left unmatched: 8. Per the germline V gene, CDR1 is SGHTA and CDR2 is FQGNSA. CDR3 length: 13 amino acids. The CDR3 sequence is CASRMTGVEGYTF. In DNA form, the CDR3 reads TGTGCCAGCAGGATGACAGGGGTGGAAGGCTACACCTTC.

V gene TRBV5-6 combines with J gene TRBJ2-2; 7 bases map to TRBD1. The V gene end was trimmed by 5 bases and the J gene end by 4 bases; junction bases not matched to a gene: 5. The CDR3 has 14 amino acids. Looked up from germline, CDR1 is SGHDT and CDR2 is YYEEEE. CDR3 DNA: TGTGCCAGCAGAGGGACAGTCACCACCGGGGAGCTGTTTTTT. Amino acid sequence: CASRGTVTTGELFF.

The rearrangement uses TRBV12-3 or TRBV12-4 and TRBJ2-5; TRBD1 agrees at 10 bases. V trimming: 4 bases; J trimming: 7 bases; junction bases outside the gene matches: 3. The CDR3 totals 13 residues. The CDR3 sequence is CASSSWTGGTQYF. The DNA for the CDR3 is TGTGCCAGCAGTTCATGGACAGGGGGGACCCAGTACTTC.

This rearrangement joins TRBV7-2 to TRBJ1-1, with D possibly matching TRBD1 (5 bases). Germline CDR1 is SGHTA and CDR2 is FQGNSA. Trimming removed 6 bases from V and 0 bases from J, with 8 bases in between. This CDR3 comprises 13 residues. For the CDR3, the DNA is TGTGCCAGCAGAGGGGTTGTGAACACTGAAGCTTTCTTT. This gives the protein CASRGVVNTEAFF.

The chain joins TRBV29-1 to TRBJ1-1, with 8 nucleotides matching TRBD1. J lost 8 bases, V lost 1 base, and 6 bases had no gene match. The CDR3 spans 13 residues. CDR1 SQVTM and CDR2 ANQGSEA come from the germline V gene. The CDR3 coding sequence is TGCAGCGTTGAAGTAGACAGGGGCCGGGAAGCTTTCTTT. Protein sequence: CSVEVDRGREAFF. The variable domain in full, completed from reference TRBV29-1 and TRBJ1-1, reads SAVISQKPSRDICQRGTSLTIQCQVDSQVTMMFWYRQQPGQSLTLIATANQGSEATYESGFVIDKFPISRPNLTFSTLTVSNMSPEDSSIYLCSVEVDRGREAFFGQGTRLTVV.

The J gene is TRBJ2-7, the V gene TRBV3-1 (or the pseudogene TRBV3-2), with 8 bases that match TRBD2. After removal of 5 bases from V and 4 bases from J, the junction contained 7 bases not matched to a gene. CDR3 length: 14 amino acids. Germline loops: CDR1 LGHDT, CDR2 YNNKEL (reference sequence). The CDR3 here is CASSFSGAGYEQYF. As DNA, the CDR3 is TGTGCCAGCAGCTTTAGCGGGGCGGGGTACGAGCAGTACTTC.

CDR3 sequence reads: CASKGGGAPNEQFF. CDR3 in DNA: TGTGCCAGTAAGGGCGGGGGGGCACCCAATGAGCAGTTCTTC. The chain joins TRBV19 to TRBJ2-1, with 9 bases identical to TRBD2. The CDR3 sequence is 14 residues long. In germline, CDR1 is LNHDA, CDR2 SQIVND (reference sequence). Losses at the gene ends were 7 bases for V and 6 bases for J; bases not matched to a gene: 7.

The chain recombines TRBV10-1 with TRBJ2-2; 10 bases are shared with TRBD1. The CDR3 is 15 amino acids. With V trimmed by 7 bases and J by 4 bases, 6 bases remained unmatched. From germline, CDR1 is WNHNN and CDR2 SYGVQD (reference sequence). CDR3 in amino acids: CASNPGQGSTGELFF. The CDR3 DNA sequence: TGCGCCAGCAACCCGGGACAGGGGAGCACCGGGGAGCTGTTTTTT.

Comments on this clone: One end of the junction fails to match germline, which may point to a read error. V is TRBV19 and J is TRBJ2-7, with D possibly matching TRBD1 (6 bases). Germline V gene sequence: CDR1 LNHDA, CDR2 SQIVND (reference sequence). The length of the CDR3 is 15 residues. The CDR3, as DNA: TGTGCCAGCAGTAGGGTAGGGGGACCTTCCTACGAGCAGTACTTC. Translating gives CASSRVGGPSYEQYF.